The TCR beta chain described here comes from a study of HIV-infected children after antiretroviral therapy interruption. Study-wide background: EBV and CMV exposure was recorded in most children.

This clonotype was observed many times. Sample treatment: PENTA 11 planned treatment interruption arm or continuous ART arm. At least 5 million viable PBMCs were required per cryopreserved sample. The TCR library was built from RNA with a 3' RACE protocol and unique molecular identifiers. Each CDR3 protein gets one entry after TCRdb re-called the 3' RACE reads with MiXCR. The repertoire holds 40,000 or so distinct CDR3 sequences, with under 8% as singletons. The CDR3 runs to 15 residues. CDR1 is SGHTA and CDR2 is FQGNSA in the germline V gene. The V end was cut by 5 bases, the J end by 5 bases, with 18 bases between.

Here the sequenced sample was CD45RA+ CD4+ T cells from PBMCs, pooled from several time points, taken from a donor given antiretroviral therapy, either interrupted or continuous. Subset meaning: naive CD4+ CD45RA+ CD45RO- T cells. The chain links TRBV7-2 to TRBJ2-5; D perhaps matches TRBD2 (5 bases). The TCR originated in a pool of human donors with HIV. This chain's CDR3 is CASSVGPHRGETQYF. In nucleotides, the CDR3 is TGTGCCAGCAGCGTAGGGCCTCATCGAGGGGAGACCCAGTACTTC.